The 30 T cell receptor beta chains presented below share a single source sample, sequenced in a study of beta chain features in type 1 diabetes. Expressed TCRB transcripts were sequenced because the entire RNA isolate underwent reverse transcription. Repertoires were generated with immunoSEQ multiplex PCR, while TCRdb's copy carries only in-frame clones and drops some. The sample consists of hundreds of thousands of clones, about a sixth of them appearing once. The sample was naive CD4+ T cells from blood. These TCRs come from a man aged 18 to 30 in good health.

The J gene is TRBJ2-7, the V gene TRBV11-1; TRBD1 is a possible D gene (7 bases). V lost 1 base and J lost 3, with 16 bases in between. The CDR3 spans 16 residues. From germline, CDR1 is SGHAT and CDR2 FQDESV (reference sequence). The CDR3 sequence is CASSLVGRGTFYEQYF. DNA for the CDR3: TGTGCCAGCAGCTTAGTCGGCAGGGGGACTTTCTACGAGCAGTACTTC.

This chain uses TRBV30 with TRBJ1-1, with 10 bases identical to TRBD1. The V gene's germline CDR1 is GTSNPN and CDR2 SVGIG (reference sequence). Losses at the gene ends were 5 bases for V and 8 bases for J; bases not matched to a gene: 2. This CDR3 is built from 11 residues. In DNA form, the CDR3 reads TGTGCCTGGGACAGGGGGCAGGAAGCTTTCTTT. Translated, it gives CAWDRGQEAFF.

The rearrangement uses TRBV28 and TRBJ1-5; D call uncertain. V was shortened by 2 bases and J by 5 bases, with 7 bases between the two germline ends. Per germline, CDR1 MDHEN and CDR2 SYDVKM. The CDR3 sequence is 13 residues long. CDR3 protein: CASSLVWDQPQHF. The CDR3 DNA is TGTGCCAGCAGTTTAGTTTGGGATCAGCCCCAGCATTTT.

This clone was counted between two and nine times. The chain couples TRBV10-3 to TRBJ1-1, with 8 positions matching TRBD1. Trimming at V came to 4 bases and at J to 3 bases, leaving 4 bases not matched to a gene. CDR1 and CDR2 from the germline V gene are ENHRY and SYGVKD. CDR3 length: 14 amino acids. The CDR3, as DNA: TGTGCCATCAGTGGGACAGGGTGGGACACTGAAGCTTTCTTT. Translated, it gives CAISGTGWDTEAFF.

The chain couples TRBV7-2 to TRBJ2-3; D is possibly TRBD1 (5 bases). This CDR3 has 14 amino acids. V was clipped by 5 bases and J by 4 bases, with 13 bases between them. Germline CDR1 is SGHTA and CDR2 is FQGNSA. CDR3 sequence: CASSLGHYPDTQYF. CDR3 coding DNA: TGTGCCAGCAGCCTCGGACATTACCCAGATACGCAGTATTTT. Filled out from reference TRBV7-2 and TRBJ2-3, the complete variable domain reads GAGVSQSPSNKVTEKGKDVELRCDPISGHTALYWYRQSLGQGLEFLIYFQGNSAPDKSGLPSDRFSAERTGGSVSTLTIQRTQQEDSAVYLCASSLGHYPDTQYFGPGTRLTVL.

In its sample, this clone was seen a few times. The chain joins TRBV28 to TRBJ1-6; D not resolved. CDR3 size: 14 residues. The V gene's germline CDR1 is MDHEN and CDR2 SYDVKM. V was clipped by 2 bases and J by 0 bases, with 2 bases between them. CDR3: CASSLSSYNSPLHF. As DNA, the CDR3 is TGTGCCAGCAGTTTAAGCTCCTATAATTCACCCCTCCACTTT.

V is TRBV7-9 and J is TRBJ2-1, with unresolved D. This CDR3 has 13 amino acids. CDR1 SEHNR and CDR2 FQNEAQ come from the germline V gene (reference sequence). V lost 3 bases, J lost 0 bases, and 3 bases lay in between. The CDR3 spells CASSFSSYNEQFF. CDR3 DNA: TGTGCCAGCAGCTTTAGCTCCTACAATGAGCAGTTCTTC. Filled out from reference TRBV7-9 and TRBJ2-1, the complete variable domain reads DTGVSQNPRHKITKRGQNVTFRCDPISEHNRLYWYRQTLGQGPEFLTYFQNEAQLEKSRLLSDRFSAERPKGSFSTLEIQRTEQGDSAMYLCASSFSSYNEQFFGPGTRLTVL.

The gene calls are TRBV2 and TRBJ2-1; tentatively, D is TRBD2 (6 bases). CDR3 length equals 14 residues. V was clipped by 7 bases and J by 4 bases, with 14 bases between them. The germline gives CDR1 SNHLY, CDR2 FYNNEI. The CDR3 protein is CASNPGTLYNEQFF. The CDR3 DNA sequence: TGTGCCAGCAACCCCGGGACTCTATACAATGAGCAGTTCTTC.

The chain employs TRBV18 and TRBJ2-7; no definite D call. Germline CDR1 and CDR2: KGHSH and LQKENI. V dropped 2 bases and J dropped 3 bases, with 11 bases sitting between them. The CDR3 spans 14 residues. The CDR3 loop is CASSPIYLSYEQYF. The DNA for the CDR3 is TGTGCCAGCTCACCAATTTACCTCAGCTACGAGCAGTACTTC. The full variable domain, in which reference TRBV18 and TRBJ2-7 provide the parts outside the CDR3, is NAGVMQNPRHLVRRRGQEARLRCSPMKGHSHVYWYRQLPEEGLKFMVYLQKENIIDESGMPKERFSAEFPKEGPSILRIQQVVRGDSAAYFCASSPIYLSYEQYFGPGTRLTVT.

This clone was seen more than once but under ten times. At the DNA level, this CDR3 is encoded by other sequences in the same sample as well. V usage is TRBV4-2 and J usage is TRBJ2-1; D call uncertain. Germline V gives CDR1 LGHNA, CDR2 YNFKEQ. V was trimmed by 1 base and J by 5 bases, leaving 9 bases between them. The CDR3 has 14 amino acids. For the CDR3, the DNA is TGTGCCAGCAGCCAAGTCAAAGGGAACAATGAGCAGTTCTTC. It codes for CASSQVKGNNEQFF.

The chain couples TRBV15 to TRBJ2-7; perhaps TRBD2 as D (5 bases). The ends were cut back, 0 bases at V and 0 bases at J, with 6 bases in the middle. Germline CDR1 and CDR2: LNHNV and YYDKDF (reference sequence). The CDR3 consists of 14 residues. CDR3 region: CATSRDGSSYEQYF. The CDR3 nucleotides read TGTGCCACCAGCAGAGATGGGAGCTCCTACGAGCAGTACTTC.

This clone came up a few times. The genes are TRBV6-5 and TRBJ1-3; D is uncertain. This CDR3 is 15 amino acids long. The ends were cut back, 10 bases at V and 0 bases at J, with 16 bases in the middle. Germline V gene sequence: CDR1 MNHEY, CDR2 SVGAGI. DNA of the CDR3: TGTGCCACGGCACGAGGGAGAACCTCTGGAAACACCATATATTTT. Amino acid sequence: CATARGRTSGNTIYF.

This clone has more than one count but fewer than ten. V usage is TRBV18 and J usage is TRBJ2-6; 8 positions match TRBD1. The CDR3 runs 18 residues. Germline CDR1 reads KGHSH; CDR2 reads LQKENI. With 3 bases clipped from V and 0 bases from J, the junction kept 7 bases outside the gene matches. CDR3 in amino acids: CASSPRQGSRSGANVLTF. CDR3 sequence (DNA): TGTGCCAGCTCACCCAGACAGGGGTCCCGCTCTGGGGCCAACGTCCTGACTTTC.

CDR3 sequence: CASSQAPWTGQETQYF. The CDR3, as DNA: TGTGCCAGCAGCCAAGCCCCCTGGACAGGGCAAGAGACCCAGTACTTC. V gene TRBV14 combines with J gene TRBJ2-5, with 8 bases lining up with TRBD1. J gave up 2 bases and V 1 base, and 6 bases lay outside the gene matches. This CDR3 is 16 amino acids long. Germline CDR1 SGHDN, CDR2 FVKESK.

The rearrangement links TRBV4-3 to TRBJ1-1; D may be TRBD1 (5 bases). The CDR3 extends over 13 amino acids. V gave up 0 bases and J gave up 7 bases, with 9 bases separating them. CDR1 is LGHNA and CDR2 is YSLEER in the germline V gene. CDR3 amino acids: CASSQEGGFEAFF. The CDR3 region has the DNA TGCGCCAGCAGCCAAGAGGGGGGATTTGAAGCTTTCTTT.

This clone has a handful of counts. At the DNA level, this CDR3 is encoded by other sequences in the same sample as well. The chain combines TRBV7-3 with TRBJ1-1; D is ambiguous. V dropped 2 bases and J dropped 0 bases, with 7 bases sitting between them. Germline V gene lookup returns CDR1 SGHTA and CDR2 FQGTGA. CDR3 size: 14 residues. This CDR3 reads CASSLAGMNTEAFF. In DNA, the CDR3 is TGTGCCAGCAGCTTAGCTGGGATGAACACTGAAGCTTTCTTT.

Of note for this clone: This CDR3 is also generated by other DNA sequences in the sample. CDR3 coding DNA: TGTGCCAGCAGCCCCCAAGGCAGGGGGTACGAGCAGTACTTC. It yields the protein CASSPQGRGYEQYF. This sequence joins TRBV7-8 and TRBJ2-7, with 7 bases that match TRBD1. CDR3 length: 14 residues. CDR1 and CDR2 (germline): SGHVS, FQNEAQ. Trimming took 5 bases from V and 4 from J; bases not matched to a gene: 8.

The rearrangement joins TRBV11-3 to TRBJ2-4, with 9 bases aligning to TRBD1. Germline assignment: CDR1 SGHNT and CDR2 YENEEA. V shed 3 bases, J shed 8 bases, and the junction held 11 bases outside the gene matches. The CDR3 runs 16 residues. The CDR3 spells CASSLGGQGSRDIQYF. Here the CDR3 DNA reads TGTGCCAGCAGCTTGGGGGGACAGGGAAGTCGGGACATTCAGTACTTC.

This clone turned up a few times. The genes are TRBV28 and TRBJ2-1; no clear D gene. Trimming cost V 1 base and J 4 bases, with 8 bases left between them. The length of the CDR3 is 14 residues. Germline lookup yields CDR1 MDHEN and CDR2 SYDVKM. The CDR3 DNA sequence: TGTGCCAGCAGTTTATCTTCCGGATACAATGAGCAGTTCTTC. Amino acid sequence: CASSLSSGYNEQFF.

The rearrangement uses TRBV30 and TRBJ2-5; D is unclear. This CDR3 region has 13 residues. Between the trimmed V and J ends, which lost 0 bases and 1 base, there was a span of 6 bases. Germline V gene sequence: CDR1 GTSNPN, CDR2 SVGIG (reference sequence). The DNA for the CDR3 is TGTGCCTGGAGTGTAGGCATCCAAGAGACCCAGTACTTC. This codes for CAWSVGIQETQYF.

The rearrangement links TRBV10-3 to TRBJ1-1; 7 nucleotides agree with TRBD1. CDR1 is ENHRY, CDR2 SYGVKD, per germline. Trimming took 5 bases from V and 1 from J; bases not matched to a gene: 4. The CDR3 loop spans 14 amino acids. Here the CDR3 reads CAISWDSRNTEAFF. The DNA of the CDR3 is TGTGCCATCAGTTGGGACAGTAGGAACACTGAAGCTTTCTTT.

The table lists this clone with a few counts. The rearrangement joins TRBV6-5 to TRBJ2-7; TRBD1 matches at 8 bases. The CDR3 runs to 13 residues. V shed 7 bases, J shed 0 bases, and the junction held 2 bases outside the gene matches. Germline V gene data show CDR1 as MNHEY and CDR2 as SVGAGI. The CDR3 nucleotides are TGTGCCAGCAACAGGGGGGACTCCTACGAGCAGTACTTC. Amino acid sequence: CASNRGDSYEQYF.

The genes are TRBV10-3 and TRBJ1-5, with D unresolved. CDR1 ENHRY and CDR2 SYGVKD come from the germline V gene. V lost 4 bases and J lost 2, with 6 bases in between. This CDR3 has 13 residues. As DNA, the CDR3 is TGTGCCATCAGTGGGGAAGGCAATCAGCCCCAGCATTTT. It is translated as CAISGEGNQPQHF.

This clone occurred a few times. The chain couples TRBV7-2 to TRBJ2-7; 8 bases line up with TRBD2. The CDR3 is 15 residues long. Germline V gene lookup returns CDR1 SGHTA and CDR2 FQGNSA. Trimming took 4 bases from V and 7 from J; bases not matched to a gene: 12. Here the CDR3 reads CASSYNSGAVGEQYF. CDR3 sequence (DNA): TGTGCCAGCAGCTACAATAGCGGGGCAGTCGGAGAGCAGTACTTC.

As for this clone: Being one base from a much bigger clone, this may be a read error. This chain joins TRBV7-3 and TRBJ2-3; no firm D call. CDR3 length: 11 residues. The V end was cut by 3 bases, the J end by 4 bases, with 2 bases between. Looked up from germline, CDR1 is SGHTA and CDR2 is FQGTGA. As DNA, the CDR3 is TGTGCCAGCAGCTTTGCAGATACGCAGTATTTT. Its protein product is CASSFADTQYF.

CDR3 protein: CASSLGWDSSSYNEQFF. As DNA, the CDR3 is TGCGCCAGCAGCTTGGGGTGGGACAGCAGCTCCTACAATGAGCAGTTCTTC. The chain recombines TRBV5-1 with TRBJ2-1; 7 bases align to TRBD1. There are 17 residues in the CDR3. With V trimmed by 0 bases and J by 0 bases, 6 bases remained unmatched. The V gene's germline CDR1 is SGHRS and CDR2 YFSETQ.

This clone has only a few counts. The V call is TRBV4-3, the J call TRBJ2-3, with 8 nucleotides matching TRBD1. After removal of 6 bases from V and 4 bases from J, the junction contained 3 bases not matched to a gene. Germline V gives CDR1 LGHNA, CDR2 YSLEER. CDR3 length: 13 amino acids. CDR3 region: CASRQTGADTQYF. The CDR3, as DNA: TGCGCCAGCAGGCAGACAGGGGCAGATACGCAGTATTTT.

On this clone itself: This CDR3 is also generated by other DNA sequences in the sample. The V gene is TRBV28, the J gene TRBJ1-2; no reliable D call. The CDR3 loop spans 12 amino acids. V shed 2 bases and J shed 5 bases, with 6 bases lying between them. The germline V gene has CDR1 MDHEN and CDR2 SYDVKM. For the CDR3, the DNA is TGTGCCAGCAGTTTAGGACGGTATGGCTACACCTTC. Encoded protein: CASSLGRYGYTF.

In nucleotides, the CDR3 is TGTGCCAGCAGCGATGACATTGAGCAGTTCTTC. It translates to CASSDDIEQFF. The chain combines TRBV14 with TRBJ2-1; D uncertain. The CDR3 sequence is 11 residues long. Per germline, CDR1 SGHDN and CDR2 FVKESK. V dropped 5 bases and J dropped 9 bases, with 8 bases sitting between them.

As for this clone: This sample includes further DNA sequences coding for the same CDR3. The chain uses TRBV6-5 and TRBJ2-7; 11 nucleotides align to TRBD2. The CDR3 sequence is 15 residues long. Losses at the gene ends were 0 bases for V and 2 bases for J; bases not matched to a gene: 0. Germline CDR1 MNHEY, CDR2 SVGAGI. DNA for the CDR3: TGTGCCAGCAGTTACTCACTAGCGGGAGCCTACGAGCAGTACTTC. This codes for CASSYSLAGAYEQYF.